Listed below are T cell receptor beta chains from one sample, sequenced in a study of synovial regulatory T cells in juvenile arthritis. The repertoire was sequenced with immunoSEQ multiplex PCR; TCRdb's copy has only in-frame clones and lacks some. Recorded for this sample: roughly 9,200 clones. Sequenced sample: Treg cells from blood. The receptors were sampled from a donor aged 2-30 years with juvenile idiopathic arthritis. Each CDR3 is given with its conserved first and last residue. Rows may omit the clone size; those that give it use once, few, many or a size class.

>TRBJ2-1|NA|TRBV18
CASSLRSLAGGHNEQFF
>TRBJ2-7|NA|TRBV5-4
CASSPGIAGTMTYEQYF
>TRBJ2-7|NA|TRBV19
CASSPSGGAYEQYF
>TRBJ1-1|NA|TRBV4-1
CASSQEGRGMGEAFF
>TRBJ2-5|NA|TRBV10-3
CAIRGQGLETQYF
>TRBJ1-1|NA|TRBV2
CASRADRDREAFF
>TRBJ2-3|NA|TRBV11-1
CASSFLKPGTDTQYF
>TRBJ1-5|NA|TRBV19
CASGGEQPQHF
>TRBJ2-6|NA|TRBV5-1
CASSLSGPSGANVLTF
>TRBJ1-3|NA|TRBV5-1
CASSSGTGLSSGNTIYF
>TRBJ1-1|NA|TRBV5-1
CASSLDRETEAFF
>TRBJ2-7|NA|TRBV5-1
CASSLGGTAAYEQYF
>TRBJ1-4|medium-sized|TRBV10-1
CASNPRGATNPNEKLFF
>TRBJ1-2|NA|TRBV5-1
CASKAGTGAYGYTF
>TRBJ1-3|medium-sized|TRBV4-1
CASSQDPGNTIYF
>TRBJ2-1|NA|TRBV6-1
CASSPPRGSYNEQFF
>TRBJ1-1|NA|TRBV15
CATSRHRDRGLLVGRNTEAFF
>TRBJ1-1|NA|TRBV4-3
CASSQDAGWDTEAFF
>TRBJ1-1|NA|TRBV11-2
CASSLQGAGATEAFF
>TRBJ1-2|NA|TRBV7-2
CAIWGSLYGYTF
>TRBJ2-5|NA|TRBV19
CASTYKETQYF
>TRBJ2-3|NA|TRBV10-2
CASSVFAGGPDTQYF
>TRBJ2-1|NA|TRBV2
CASTGLAFNEQFF
>TRBJ2-7|NA|TRBV6-5
CASSYSGEGVTYEQYF
>TRBJ1-3|NA|TRBV11-3
CASSLEAGNTIYF
>TRBJ2-7|NA|TRBV6-1
CASSETPSSYEQYF
>TRBJ2-7|medium-sized|TRBV20-1
CKAGGYEQYF
>TRBJ1-2|NA|TRBV5-6
CASSLQGYYGYTF
>TRBJ1-1|NA|TRBV5-4
CASKPGVDTEAFF
>TRBJ1-2|NA|TRBV28
CASNTGRRGYTF
>TRBJ2-7|NA|TRBV29-1
CSVRRAVGRAYEQYF
>TRBJ2-2|NA|TRBV18
CASQEDRGRNGELFF
>TRBJ1-1|NA|TRBV2
CASSVYFGVRGNTEAFF
>TRBJ1-1|NA|TRBV25-1
CASMGQKMNTEAFF
>TRBJ2-5|NA|TRBV18
CASSPPLAGGGETQYF
>TRBJ2-1|NA|TRBV4-1
CASSLGTGTNEQFF
>TRBJ1-6|NA|TRBV6-5
CASSYGDRRTLHF
>TRBJ2-1|NA|TRBV2
CASNVAAGVNNEQFF
>TRBJ2-7|NA|TRBV7-2
CASSLEAYEQYF
>TRBJ2-2|NA|TRBV18
CASSRTVPRSNTGELFF
>TRBJ1-1|NA|TRBV5-1
CASSPGGWNTEAFF
>TRBJ2-1|NA|TRBV10-3
CATRASGRAEGNEQFF